These T cell receptor beta chains were read from a single sample in a study of T cell responses to AZD1222 COVID-19 vaccine. Generated by immunoSEQ multiplex PCR, the TCRdb table keeps only in-frame clones and is missing some. This table holds about 200,000 clones, around 94% found once. Material: peripheral blood, obtained 28 days after the second dose of the MenACWY control vaccine. These TCRs come from an adult who received the MenACWY meningococcal vaccine as a control. The CDR3 runs from the conserved cysteine through the conserved F or W. The D gene is left open where the match is weak. Expanded clones are given a class, and other clones once, few, many or no size at all.

v_gene,abundance,d_gene,j_gene,CDR3nt,CDR3aa
TRBV29-1,-,-,TRBJ2-3,TGCAGCGTTTCTCTGGGAGAGGTCGCAGATACGCAGTATTTT,CSVSLGEVADTQYF
TRBV27,-,TRBD2,TRBJ2-7,TGTGCCAGCATGGGGGGGAGCTCCTACGAGCAGTACTTC,CASMGGSSYEQYF
TRBV7-3,-,-,TRBJ2-5,TGTGCCAGCAGCTTAAAAGGACAAGAGACCCAGTACTTC,CASSLKGQETQYF
TRBV4-2,-,TRBD1,TRBJ1-2,TGTGCCAGCAGCCATACGGACAGGGGAAGTGGTGGCTACACCTTC,CASSHTDRGSGGYTF
TRBV7-9,-,TRBD2,TRBJ2-5,TGTGCCAGCAGCGCTAGCGGGGGGGGCCAAGAGACCCAGTACTTC,CASSASGGGQETQYF
TRBV28,-,-,TRBJ1-2,TGTGCCAGCAGCCCCGGGGCAGGGAACTATGGCTACACCTTC,CASSPGAGNYGYTF
TRBV11-2,-,TRBD1,TRBJ1-1,TGTGCCAGCAGCACACGACAGGGGGCGGCGGGGAACACTGAAGCTTTCTTT,CASSTRQGAAGNTEAFF
TRBV6-2/TRBV6-3,-,-,TRBJ1-2,TGTGCCAGCAGCGAGCCTCCGGACGGCGTAGGCGGCTACACCTTC,CASSEPPDGVGGYTF
TRBV13,-,-,TRBJ1-2,TGTGCCAGCAGCCTCAGAAGCGGGGGCATTCAAGGCTACACCTTC,CASSLRSGGIQGYTF
TRBV5-1,-,-,TRBJ2-1,TGCGCCAGCGCCCTGGACCCATCCTACAATGAGCAGTTCTTC,CASALDPSYNEQFF
TRBV6-5,-,-,TRBJ2-2,TGTGCCAGCCGCAGTCCTACCGGGGAGCTGTTTTTT,CASRSPTGELFF
TRBV2,-,-,TRBJ1-6,TGTGCCAGCAGTGATGTGGGGTTGAGCTCCTATAATTCACCCCTCCACTTT,CASSDVGLSSYNSPLHF
TRBV18,few,-,TRBJ1-1,TGTGCCAGCTCACCTAGCGGGGCTGAAGCTTTCTTT,CASSPSGAEAFF
TRBV3-1/TRBV3-2,-,-,TRBJ1-2,TGTGCCAGCAGCCAAAGAAGCTATGGCTACACCTTC,CASSQRSYGYTF
TRBV6-5,-,-,TRBJ2-7,TGTGCCAGCAGTCGTGCTTGGCCCTCCTACGAGCAGTACTTC,CASSRAWPSYEQYF
TRBV9,-,-,TRBJ1-2,TGTGCCAGCAGCGTATCTGTCACTCCGAGGGATGGCTACACCTTC,CASSVSVTPRDGYTF
TRBV5-1,few,-,TRBJ1-5,TGCGCCAGCAGCTTGGCGCCGGGGCAGCCCCAGCATTTT,CASSLAPGQPQHF
TRBV10-2,-,TRBD1,TRBJ2-7,TGCGCCAGCTTACAGGGGGCCGGCGAGCAGTACTTC,CASLQGAGEQYF
TRBV29-1,-,-,TRBJ2-1,TGCAGCGTGGTGACCGTCGATGAGCAGTTCTTC,CSVVTVDEQFF
TRBV18,-,-,TRBJ2-1,TGTGCCAGCTCACCACTGGATGAGGAGAGCTCCTACAATGAGCAGTTCTTC,CASSPLDEESSYNEQFF
TRBV5-4,-,-,TRBJ2-3,TGTGCCAGCAGGAACCCCGGGACTCAAGCAGATACGCAGTATTTT,CASRNPGTQADTQYF
TRBV3-1/TRBV3-2,-,-,TRBJ2-7,TGTGCCAGCAGCACGCTCTACGAGCAGTACTTC,CASSTLYEQYF
TRBV6-1,-,-,TRBJ1-5,TGTGCCAGCAGTGAACGGGCATTCACTGGGGTCGTTAGCAATCAGCCCCAGCATTTT,CASSERAFTGVVSNQPQHF
TRBV27,-,TRBD2,TRBJ2-1,TGTGCCAGCAGGGACGGGGGGGCCTCGCGGGAACAGTTCTTC,CASRDGGASREQFF
TRBV5-5,once,-,TRBJ2-3,TGTGCCAGCAGCTTGCCCAGATCCACAGATACGCAGTATTTT,CASSLPRSTDTQYF
TRBV28,-,-,TRBJ1-1,TGTGCCAGCAGTTTGGGCAGTACTGAAGCTTTCTTT,CASSLGSTEAFF
TRBV12-3/TRBV12-4,-,-,TRBJ2-7,TGTGCCAGCAGTTTAGCGGGGAATATGCAGTACTTC,CASSLAGNMQYF
TRBV21-1,-,-,TRBJ1-2,TGTGCTCCGGGACAGGACTATGGCTACACCTTC,CAPGQDYGYTF
TRBV11-1,once,-,TRBJ2-5,TGTGCCAGCAGCTTAGGGGGGGGGCGAGAGACCCAGTACTTC,CASSLGGGRETQYF
TRBV6-5,-,-,TRBJ1-2,TGTGCCAGCAGTTACAACCGGGCCGGGGATGGCTACACCTTC,CASSYNRAGDGYTF
TRBV27,-,-,TRBJ1-2,TGTGCCAGCAGTCGGTCGTATTCTAACTATGGCTACACCTTC,CASSRSYSNYGYTF
TRBV24-1,-,-,TRBJ2-1,TGTGCCACCAGTGATTCCCCCCCCAGTGGTCACAATGAGCAGTTCTTC,CATSDSPPSGHNEQFF